This T cell receptor (beta chain) was retrieved from a study of regulatory T cells in long-lasting Graves disease. This CDR3 is built from 16 residues. Germline CDR1 is SGHVS and CDR2 is FNYEAQ. The V gene end was trimmed by 5 bases and the J gene end by 6 bases; junction bases not matched to a gene: 11. The authors built TCR beta libraries using iRepertoire HTBI primers and Arm-PCR of CDR3 regions. TCRdb ran MiXCR on the multiplex PCR reads and lists one entry per CDR3 protein. Of 650,000 to 850,000 distinct CDR3 sequences in the sample, around 30% are singletons; the top ten hold under 55%. Time point: persistent/refractory GD, antithyroid drugs over 5 years with positive TRAb. PBMC RNA served as the TCR library source. A few counts support this clonotype.

The clonotype originates from a female donor with Graves disease. V gene TRBV7-6 combines with J gene TRBJ1-2, with TRBD1 identical over 11 bases. The specimen was peripheral blood mononuclear cells (PBMCs), collected when the disease was refractory, from a patient treated with antithyroid drugs. This chain's CDR3 is CASSRLPGQGDDGYTF. For the CDR3, the DNA is TGTGCCAGCAGCAGACTCCCGGGACAGGGGGACGATGGCTACACCTTC.